Below are 21 T cell receptor beta chains sequenced from a single sample in a study of cytomegalovirus exposure and HLA in healthy donors. It was with 60 Vbeta and 13 Jbeta primers that the PCR ran. Profiled with immunoSEQ multiplex PCR; TCRdb holds only in-frame clones, not every one. Of around 64,000 clones in the sample, less than 80% were seen once. Input material: PBMCs. The source of these receptors is a woman aged 45 to 65 in good health and CMV-seronegative.

V and J are TRBV6-5 and TRBJ2-3, with D hard to call. The germline V and J ends were trimmed by 0 bases and 0 bases, with 4 bases remaining between them. Germline values: CDR1 MNHEY, CDR2 SVGAGI. This CDR3 is 14 amino acids long. The DNA for the CDR3 is TGTGCCAGCAGTTACTCCCTGAGCACAGATACGCAGTATTTT. It yields the protein CASSYSLSTDTQYF.

V is TRBV5-6 and J is TRBJ1-1; D is unresolved. The V gene lost 6 bases and the J gene lost 5 bases, with 14 bases spanning the gap. Germline CDR1 is SGHDT and CDR2 is YYEEEE. CDR3 length equals 13 residues. The CDR3 DNA reads TGTGCCAGCACCCTTACCCGGGGTACTGAAGCTTTCTTT. Amino acid sequence: CASTLTRGTEAFF.

The rearrangement joins TRBV4-3 to TRBJ1-2; TRBD1 aligns across 7 bases. CDR1 is LGHNA, CDR2 YSLEER, per germline. V shed 2 bases, J shed 5 bases, and the junction held 2 bases outside the gene matches. The CDR3 sequence is 13 residues long. The CDR3 spells CASSQPGQYGYTF. The CDR3 bases are TGCGCCAGCAGCCAACCGGGACAGTATGGCTACACCTTC.

The chain uses TRBV6-6 and TRBJ2-7, with D possibly being TRBD2 (6 bases). The V and J ends lost 0 bases and 3 bases respectively, with 6 bases between them. CDR1 and CDR2 (germline): MNHNY, SVGAGI (reference sequence). The CDR3 has 13 amino acids. The CDR3 DNA reads as TGTGCCAGCAGTTACTCGCGGGGCTACGAGCAGTACTTC. Translated, it gives CASSYSRGYEQYF.

V and J are TRBV6-5 and TRBJ2-5; D perhaps matches TRBD2 (6 bases). Trimming shortened V by 2 bases and J by 3 bases, and 13 bases separated the two germline ends. The V gene's germline CDR1 is MNHEY and CDR2 SVGAGI. The CDR3 is 15 amino acids. The CDR3 spells CASSYGLATKETQYF. CDR3 DNA: TGTGCCAGCAGTTACGGGCTAGCGACCAAAGAGACCCAGTACTTC.

This clone was seen only a few times. V and J are TRBV5-1 and TRBJ2-1; 9 bases align to TRBD2. Germline assignment: CDR1 SGHRS and CDR2 YFSETQ. This CDR3 is built from 15 residues. The J segment lost 4 bases and the V segment lost 1 base, leaving 3 bases of the junction unmatched. Here the CDR3 reads CASSLMTSGYNEQFF. CDR3 nucleotide sequence: TGCGCCAGCAGCTTGATGACTAGCGGTTACAATGAGCAGTTCTTC.

The rearrangement joins TRBV15 to TRBJ2-5, with 10 bases fitting TRBD2. Losses at the gene ends were 0 bases for V and 5 bases for J; bases not matched to a gene: 9. This CDR3 is built from 17 residues. The germline V gene encodes CDR1 LNHNV and CDR2 YYDKDF (reference sequence). Here the CDR3 reads CATSRDETSGLGETQYF. The CDR3 DNA reads as TGTGCCACCAGCAGAGATGAGACTAGCGGGTTAGGGGAGACCCAGTACTTC.

The CDR3 DNA reads TGTGCCAGCAGCCCCGGACAGGGGGGTAGAGAGACCCAGTACTTC. Its translation is CASSPGQGGRETQYF. The genes are TRBV5-8 and TRBJ2-5; TRBD1 matches at 10 bases. The CDR3 spans 15 residues. Unmatched junction bases numbered 7, after V lost 4 bases and J lost 4 bases. Germline lookup yields CDR1 SGHTS and CDR2 YDEGEE.

In DNA form, the CDR3 reads TGTGCCAGCAGCGTGGACAGTAATGAAAAACTGTTTTTT. Encoded protein: CASSVDSNEKLFF. The chain recombines TRBV9 with TRBJ1-4; D is possibly TRBD1 (6 bases). There are 13 residues in the CDR3. CDR1 and CDR2 from the germline V gene are SGDLS and YYNGEE. The germline V and J ends were trimmed by 2 bases and 4 bases, with 6 bases remaining between them.

The chain has TRBV2 and TRBJ2-3, with TRBD2 matching over 8 bases. The V gene end was trimmed by 8 bases and the J gene end by 1 base; junction bases not matched to a gene: 5. The CDR3 is 14 residues long. From germline, CDR1 is SNHLY and CDR2 FYNNEI. The chain's CDR3 is CASQRESGTDTQYF. CDR3 bases: TGTGCCAGCCAGCGGGAGTCGGGCACAGATACGCAGTATTTT.

The V gene is TRBV19, the J gene TRBJ2-2; 8 positions match TRBD2. Germline CDR1 is LNHDA and CDR2 is SQIVND (reference sequence). CDR3 size: 13 residues. V was pared by 5 bases and J by 6 bases, with 2 bases of the junction left unmatched. The CDR3 here is CASSRLASGELFF. CDR3 sequence (DNA): TGTGCCAGTAGTCGACTAGCGTCCGGGGAGCTGTTTTTT.

The V gene is TRBV7-3, the J gene TRBJ1-1; D unresolved. V dropped 4 bases and J dropped 1 base, with 4 bases sitting between them. In germline, CDR1 is SGHTA, CDR2 FQGTGA. The length of the CDR3 is 12 residues. CDR3 sequence: CASSSWNTEAFF. CDR3 bases: TGTGCCAGCAGCTCTTGGAACACTGAAGCTTTCTTT.

Many counts were recorded for this clone. The rearrangement links TRBV4-3 to TRBJ1-2; TRBD1 is a possible D gene (6 bases). The CDR3 spans 14 residues. Germline loops: CDR1 LGHNA, CDR2 YSLEER. V lost 5 bases and J 3 bases, leaving 13 bases between the germline ends. CDR3 DNA: TGCGCCAGCAGCTTAGGACAGTCCCACTATGGCTACACCTTC. Translation gives CASSLGQSHYGYTF.

The rearrangement uses TRBV19 and TRBJ1-2; D is undetermined. The V end lost 0 bases, the J end lost 3 bases, and 8 bases lay between the germline ends. CDR1 is LNHDA and CDR2 is SQIVND in the germline V gene (reference sequence). The CDR3 is made up of 14 amino acids. The CDR3 DNA is TGTGCCAGTAGTATAGATCTATTGGACTATGGCTACACCTTC. This translates into CASSIDLLDYGYTF.

The rearrangement uses TRBV5-6 and TRBJ2-5; D ambiguous. Germline loops: CDR1 SGHDT, CDR2 YYEEEE. CDR3 length: 13 residues. Trimming took off 2 bases at V and 5 bases at J, with 10 bases between the two ends. CDR3 in DNA: TGTGCCAGCAGCTTTAGCCAGTTGGAGACCCAGTACTTC. Amino acids: CASSFSQLETQYF.

The count of this clone is one. V usage is TRBV27 and J usage is TRBJ2-7; 7 bases align to TRBD2. The CDR3 has 13 residues. Per germline, CDR1 MNHEY and CDR2 SMNVEV (reference sequence). The trim removed 8 bases at V and 2 bases at J, leaving 6 bases unmatched. The CDR3 is CASSRSGTYEQYF. In nucleotides, the CDR3 is TGTGCCAGCTCCCGAAGCGGGACCTACGAGCAGTACTTC.

The chain carries TRBV29-1 and TRBJ1-1, with D tentatively TRBD1 (5 bases). Deletions cut 7 bases from V and 3 bases from J, with 12 bases between. CDR3 size: 12 residues. Looked up from germline, CDR1 is SQVTM and CDR2 is ANQGSEA. The CDR3 coding sequence is TGCAGCGGTACGGACACTTACACTGAAGCTTTCTTT. Translating it yields CSGTDTYTEAFF.

V gene TRBV28 combines with J gene TRBJ2-3; no clear D. The germline V gene encodes CDR1 MDHEN and CDR2 SYDVKM. This CDR3 has 14 amino acids. Trimming removed 3 bases from V and 6 bases from J, with 13 bases in between. The CDR3: CASSFPSVEDTQYF. CDR3 DNA: TGTGCCAGCAGTTTTCCGTCCGTCGAGGATACGCAGTATTTT. The whole variable domain, filled in from reference TRBV28 and TRBJ2-3, reads DVKVTQSSRYLVKRTGEKVFLECVQDMDHENMFWYRQDPGLGLRLIYFSYDVKMKEKGDIPEGYSVSREKKERFSLILESASTNQTSMYLCASSFPSVEDTQYFGPGTRLTVL.

In its sample, this clone was seen a few times. The chain uses TRBV9 and TRBJ2-3; 10 bases are a match to TRBD2. V dropped 3 bases and J dropped 3; count of bases not matched to a gene: 1. The germline V gene encodes CDR1 SGDLS and CDR2 YYNGEE. This CDR3 is 14 amino acids long. Written as DNA, the CDR3 is TGTGCCAGCAGCGCTAGCGGGAGAACAGATACGCAGTATTTT. Translated: CASSASGRTDTQYF.

The rearrangement uses TRBV28 and TRBJ1-5; D might be TRBD1 (5 bases). CDR3 length: 13 amino acids. V was clipped by 4 bases and J by 3 bases, with 7 bases between them. From germline, CDR1 is MDHEN and CDR2 SYDVKM. DNA for the CDR3: TGTGCCAGCAGTTGGGGCGACAATCAGCCCCAGCATTTT. This sequence encodes CASSWGDNQPQHF.

The rearrangement links TRBV5-5 to TRBJ1-1; 9 bases match TRBD1. Germline loops: CDR1 SGHKS, CDR2 YYEKEE (reference sequence). V shed 4 bases and J 3 bases; nucleotides not matched to a gene: 7. The CDR3 has 15 amino acids. CDR3: CASSPMDRGYTEAFF. Written as DNA, the CDR3 is TGTGCCAGCAGCCCGATGGACAGGGGCTACACTGAAGCTTTCTTT.